The present entry profiles one TCR beta chain with its context. Assay: immunoSEQ multiplex PCR; the TCRdb copy retains only in-frame clones and omits some. Altogether approximately 150,000 clones are present, around 87% being singletons, with the ten largest covering 3% to 3.5%. Germline assignment: CDR1 SGHRS and CDR2 YFSETQ. The V end lost 1 base, the J end lost 0 bases, and 11 bases lay between the germline ends. This CDR3 region has 17 residues. This specimen comes from a study of blood T cell repertoires in COVID-19. At the level of the study: Sample material is recorded as cDNA or gDNA derived from T cells, B-cell-depleted T cells, or PBMCs.

Sequences were obtained from peripheral blood. The clonotype originates from a woman in her sixties or seventies with active COVID-19. The chain has TRBV5-1 and TRBJ1-6; D call uncertain. This chain's CDR3 is CASSLLGRSSYNSPLHF. The CDR3 DNA reads as TGCGCCAGCAGCTTGCTAGGAAGAAGCTCCTATAATTCACCCCTCCACTTT.